The clone carrying this T cell receptor beta chain occurred a few times. Its target is unknown. These data belong to a study of response to subunit inactivated influenza vaccine. Via MiXCR, TCRdb re-called the RT-PCR reads, giving one row per CDR3 protein. The sample lists fewer than 650,000 distinct CDR3 sequences; roughly 13% were seen once. Study-wide findings and caveats: T cells newly recruited by each seasonal influenza vaccination are few, the authors suggested.

V lost 6 bases and J lost 7, with 9 bases in between. From germline, CDR1 is SQVTM and CDR2 ANQGSEA. The CDR3 extends over 10 amino acids. The chain has TRBV29-1 and TRBJ1-2; D is perhaps TRBD1 (5 bases). The clonotype was recovered from a man in his forties or fifties who received an inactivated influenza vaccine. The sequencing used PBMCs from blood, collected 40 to 50 days after vaccination. The CDR3 DNA follows: TGCAGCGTGGATGGGGGTGGCTACACCTTC. This encodes CSVDGGGYTF.